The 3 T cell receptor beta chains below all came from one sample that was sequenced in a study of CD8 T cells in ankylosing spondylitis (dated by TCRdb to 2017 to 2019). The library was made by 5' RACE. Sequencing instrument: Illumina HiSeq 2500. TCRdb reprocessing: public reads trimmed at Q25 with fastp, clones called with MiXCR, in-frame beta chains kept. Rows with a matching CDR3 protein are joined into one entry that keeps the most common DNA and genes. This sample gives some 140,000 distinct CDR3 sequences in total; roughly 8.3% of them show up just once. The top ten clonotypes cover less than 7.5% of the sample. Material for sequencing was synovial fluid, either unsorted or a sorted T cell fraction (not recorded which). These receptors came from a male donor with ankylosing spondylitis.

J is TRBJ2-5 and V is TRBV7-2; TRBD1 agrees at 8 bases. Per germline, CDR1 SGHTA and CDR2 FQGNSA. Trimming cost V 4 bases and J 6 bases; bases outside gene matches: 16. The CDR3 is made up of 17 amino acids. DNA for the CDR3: TGTGCCAGCAGCTCCCTACCCCAGGGGGCGGTAGGACAGACCCAGTACTTC. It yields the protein CASSSLPQGAVGQTQYF.

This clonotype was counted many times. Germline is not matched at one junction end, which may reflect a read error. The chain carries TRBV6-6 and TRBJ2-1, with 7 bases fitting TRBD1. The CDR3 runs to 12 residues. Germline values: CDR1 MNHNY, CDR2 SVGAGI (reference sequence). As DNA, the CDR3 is TGTGCCAGCAGTTACCCAGACAGGGTTTGCCTCTTC. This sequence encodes CASSYPDRVCLF.

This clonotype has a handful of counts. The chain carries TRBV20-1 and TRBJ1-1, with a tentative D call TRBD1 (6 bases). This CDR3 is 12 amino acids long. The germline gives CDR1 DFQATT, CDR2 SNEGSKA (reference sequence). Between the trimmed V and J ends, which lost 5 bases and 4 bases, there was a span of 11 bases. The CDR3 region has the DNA TGCAGTGCTGCAAGCAGGGGCACTGAAGCTTTCTTT. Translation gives CSAASRGTEAFF.